These 16 T cell receptor beta chains were all obtained from the same sample, sequenced in a study of T-cell memory formation after mild COVID-19 (dated by TCRdb to the early 2020s). Library preparation was by 5' RACE. The data were produced on an Illumina NovaSeq 6000. TCRdb's own reprocessing of the public reads used fastp at Q25 and MiXCR and kept productive beta chains. CDR3 protein duplicates are merged, each entry listing the most common genes and DNA. The sample table shows hundreds of thousands of distinct CDR3 sequences, and less than 25% are seen once. Of the sample, 10% to 15% falls within the top ten clones. Specimen: PBMCs or a T cell subset sorted from them (not recorded which). Receptors were obtained from an adult woman who had mild COVID-19 (a few samples of this study predate the infection). The sample titles of this study are shuffled in the database, so cell type and time point are left out; the donor was told from shared clones.

This clonotype was counted a few times. This chain connects TRBV2 to TRBJ1-2; D may be TRBD1 (5 bases). V was clipped by 2 bases and J by 8 bases, with 12 bases between them. The CDR3 is 13 amino acids. Per the germline V gene, CDR1 is SNHLY and CDR2 is FYNNEI. DNA of the CDR3: TGTGCCAGCAGTGAAAGGGGCCGGGACGGCTACACCTTC. Translation: CASSERGRDGYTF. The whole variable domain, remainder taken from reference TRBV2 and TRBJ1-2, is EPEVTQTPSHQVTQMGQEVILRCVPISNHLYFYWYRQILGQKVEFLVSFYNNEISEKSEIFDDQFSVERPDGSNFTLKIRSTKLEDSAMYFCASSERGRDGYTFGSGTRLTVV.

This clonotype was counted at least ten times. The V gene is TRBV12-3 or TRBV12-4, the J gene TRBJ2-3, with D maybe TRBD2 (6 bases). Trimming shortened V by 5 bases and J by 2 bases, and 20 bases separated the two germline ends. The CDR3 totals 17 residues. Here the CDR3 reads CASSPGRGGGSTDTQYF. CDR3 in DNA: TGTGCCAGCAGTCCTGGCCGTGGGGGAGGATCCACAGATACGCAGTATTTT.

This clonotype was detected only a few times. In DNA form, the CDR3 reads TGTGCCACCAGCGGCTGGACAGGTTACAATGAGCAGTTCTTC. Translating gives CATSGWTGYNEQFF. The chain joins TRBV15 to TRBJ2-1; the match to TRBD1 covers 7 bases. J gave up 4 bases and V 5 bases, and 5 bases lay outside the gene matches. This CDR3 region has 14 residues. Germline V gene lookup returns CDR1 LNHNV and CDR2 YYDKDF (reference sequence).

The rearrangement joins TRBV12-3 or TRBV12-4 to TRBJ2-2, with D unclear. The CDR3 is 12 residues long. V lost 2 bases and J lost 7, with 5 bases in between. The CDR3: CASSLSVGELFF. The CDR3 DNA follows: TGTGCCAGCAGTTTATCAGTCGGGGAGCTGTTTTTT.

V usage is TRBV6-1 and J usage is TRBJ2-7, with 8 bases fitting TRBD1. CDR1 MNHNS and CDR2 SASEGT come from the germline V gene. V was pared by 8 bases and J by 3 bases, with 0 bases of the junction left unmatched. This CDR3 region has 11 residues. The CDR3 spells CASDRGYEQYF. Here the CDR3 DNA reads TGTGCCAGCGACAGGGGCTACGAGCAGTACTTC.

A few counts support this clonotype. The CDR3 sequence: CAIRSDRNFNQPQHF. CDR3 nucleotide sequence: TGTGCCATCAGATCGGACAGGAACTTTAATCAGCCCCAGCATTTT. This chain links TRBV10-3 with TRBJ1-5; 7 nucleotides line up with TRBD1. Germline V gene sequence: CDR1 ENHRY, CDR2 SYGVKD. J lost 4 bases, V lost 6 bases, and 9 bases had no gene match. CDR3 length equals 15 residues.

This clonotype was seen a handful of times. The rearrangement uses TRBV6-6 and TRBJ2-6; D is uncertain. CDR3 length: 14 residues. Trimming removed 8 bases at V and 1 base at J, with 9 bases between. Germline lookup yields CDR1 MNHNY and CDR2 SVGAGI (reference sequence). CDR3 coding DNA: TGTGCCAGCCACACGGGTTCTGGGGCCAACGTCCTGACTTTC. Translating it yields CASHTGSGANVLTF.

This chain connects TRBV18 to TRBJ2-5; 8 bases are a match to TRBD1. The germline V gene encodes CDR1 KGHSH and CDR2 LQKENI. CDR3 length equals 15 residues. Losses at the gene ends were 4 bases for V and 5 bases for J; bases not matched to a gene: 9. The CDR3: CASSRRQGAGETQYF. CDR3 DNA: TGTGCCAGCTCACGACGGCAGGGGGCAGGGGAGACCCAGTACTTC.

Only a few counts were recorded for this clonotype. The CDR3 sequence: CASSPRGGGTDTQYF. In DNA, the CDR3 is TGTGCCAGCAGCCCCCGAGGCGGGGGCACAGATACGCAGTATTTT. The rearrangement uses TRBV9 and TRBJ2-3; D is perhaps TRBD2 (6 bases). The V gene's germline CDR1 is SGDLS and CDR2 YYNGEE. The V gene lost 4 bases and the J gene lost 1 base, with 13 bases spanning the gap. This CDR3 spans 15 amino acids.

This clonotype turned up a few times. The V call is TRBV5-1, the J call TRBJ1-1; 10 bases agree with TRBD1. The CDR3 is 16 amino acids. Germline CDR1 is SGHRS and CDR2 is YFSETQ. Trimming removed 4 bases from V and 5 bases from J; junction bases left unmatched: 11. CDR3 residues: CASSHVLGTGDTEAFF. The CDR3 DNA is TGCGCCAGCAGCCACGTCCTAGGGACAGGGGATACTGAAGCTTTCTTT.

This clonotype has ten or more counts. The chain links TRBV7-8 to TRBJ2-1; D gene ambiguous. Germline values: CDR1 SGHVS, CDR2 FQNEAQ. V shed 4 bases and J shed 0 bases, with 13 bases lying between them. This CDR3 is 16 amino acids long. Here the CDR3 DNA reads TGTGCCAGCAGCTCCCCGGACGCTTCCTCCTACAATGAGCAGTTCTTC. It translates to CASSSPDASSYNEQFF.

This chain joins TRBV19 and TRBJ2-2; 7 bases agree with TRBD1. The CDR3 has 14 amino acids. Germline CDR1 LNHDA, CDR2 SQIVND (reference sequence). The J segment lost 8 bases and the V segment lost 5 bases, leaving 8 bases of the junction unmatched. CDR3 sequence (DNA): TGTGCCAGTAGTTACGGACAGGCACTTGGGGAGCTGTTTTTT. Translating gives CASSYGQALGELFF.

This chain links TRBV30 with TRBJ1-2; 7 bases are shared with TRBD1. Trimming took 2 bases from V and 3 from J; bases not matched to a gene: 12. The CDR3 is made up of 16 amino acids. CDR1 and CDR2 (germline): GTSNPN, SVGIG (reference sequence). The CDR3 here is CAWSPKQGTVDYGYTF. In DNA form, the CDR3 reads TGTGCCTGGAGTCCGAAACAGGGGACGGTCGACTATGGCTACACCTTC. The full variable domain, in which reference TRBV30 and TRBJ1-2 provide the parts outside the CDR3, is SQTIHQWPATLVQPVGSPLSLECTVEGTSNPNLYWYRQAAGRGLQLLFYSVGIGQISSEVPQNLSASRPQDRQFILSSKKLLLSDSGFYLCAWSPKQGTVDYGYTFGSGTRLTVV.

In DNA, the CDR3 is TGTGCCAGCAGCCCACTCGGCAGCGGGGGGGCGATCGGGGAGCTGTTTTTT. Its protein is CASSPLGSGGAIGELFF. This chain connects TRBV5-6 to TRBJ2-2; 10 bases map to TRBD2. The ends lost 4 bases at V and 7 bases at J; junction bases unmatched: 13. This CDR3 is built from 17 residues. The germline V gene encodes CDR1 SGHDT and CDR2 YYEEEE. The full variable domain, with the rest looked up from reference TRBV5-6 and TRBJ2-2, is DAGVTQSPTHLIKTRGQQVTLRCSPKSGHDTVSWYQQALGQGPQFIFQYYEEEERQRGNFPDRFSGHQFPNYSSELNVNALLLGDSALYLCASSPLGSGGAIGELFFGEGSRLTVL.

V usage is TRBV7-2 and J usage is TRBJ1-1, with no clear D. V lost 0 bases to trimming and J lost 0 bases, with 11 bases between them. The germline V gene has CDR1 SGHTA and CDR2 FQGNSA. This CDR3 is built from 16 residues. This chain's CDR3 is CASSLAVGGVNTEAFF. Written as DNA, the CDR3 is TGTGCCAGCAGCTTAGCCGTCGGCGGAGTGAACACTGAAGCTTTCTTT.

The V gene is TRBV12-3 or TRBV12-4, the J gene TRBJ1-4; D unresolved. The V gene lost 6 bases and the J gene lost 8 bases, with 16 bases spanning the gap. This CDR3 has 14 residues. This CDR3 reads CASSTTPLKEKLFF. The CDR3 bases are TGTGCCAGCAGCACGACCCCTTTGAAGGAAAAACTGTTTTTT.